These 14 T cell receptor beta chains were all obtained from the same sample, sequenced in a study of a mutant IDH1 vaccine in newly diagnosed glioma (dated by TCRdb to the early 2020s). The time point label, read with the paper, signifies: baseline, week 1 (first vaccination visit). The treatment or condition tag for this specimen amounts to: pre-vaccination baseline after standard-of-care therapy. The library relied on the immunoSEQ multiplex PCR assay. Drawn from immuneACCESS, this table holds only the in-frame rearrangements with V and J called that TCRdb kept. Clones are partly lost; checked studies trace under half to an unresolved V gene and leave the rest unexplained. This sample comprises 99,000 or so clones, about 87% of them detected only once. Roughly 0.54% of the sample belongs to the ten largest clones. The material sequenced was PBMCs, taken from a glioma patient treated with radiotherapy, temozolomide or both. These receptors originate from a woman in her forties or fifties with glioma.

The CDR3 is CASTQAMGLSYNEQFF. The DNA for the CDR3 is TGTGCCAGCACCCAAGCCATGGGGCTCTCCTACAATGAGCAGTTCTTC. V usage is TRBV27 and J usage is TRBJ2-1; D might be TRBD1 (5 bases). The CDR3 is made up of 16 amino acids. Trimming shortened V by 7 bases and J by 0 bases, and 16 bases separated the two germline ends. Germline loops: CDR1 MNHEY, CDR2 SMNVEV (reference sequence).

This clone has only a few counts. This sequence joins TRBV10-2 and TRBJ1-1, with 8 bases lining up with TRBD1. The CDR3 runs 14 residues. J lost 3 bases, V lost 3 bases, and 3 bases had no gene match. Germline assignment: CDR1 WSHSY and CDR2 SAAADI. The CDR3 nucleotides read TGCGCCAGCAGTGACAGGGGGCCGGACACTGAAGCTTTCTTT. As protein: CASSDRGPDTEAFF.

The J gene is TRBJ2-1, the V gene TRBV21-1; the table's D call, TRBD1, has no DNA check behind it. TRBV21-1 is shown as a pseudogene. This CDR3 comprises 15 residues. CDR3 loop: CASSDSGTGGNEQFF. CDR3 coding DNA: TGTGCCAGCAGCGACTCCGGGACAGGGGGGAATGAGCAGTTCTTC.

The chain has TRBV5-1 and TRBJ2-2, with unresolved D. V was cut by 4 bases and J by 1 base, with 14 bases left in between. Germline loops: CDR1 SGHRS, CDR2 YFSETQ. This CDR3 is 16 amino acids long. The CDR3 here is CASSASPKGNTGELFF. The DNA for the CDR3 is TGCGCCAGCAGCGCATCCCCAAAGGGGAACACCGGGGAGCTGTTTTTT.

The chain carries TRBV19 and TRBJ1-6; tentatively, D is TRBD1 (6 bases). CDR1 LNHDA and CDR2 SQIVND come from the germline V gene (reference sequence). V shed 6 bases and J shed 0 bases, with 12 bases lying between them. The CDR3 contains 16 residues. The chain's CDR3 is CASRDSQSSYNSPLHF. In DNA form, the CDR3 reads TGTGCCAGTAGGGACAGCCAAAGCTCCTATAATTCACCCCTCCACTTT.

The chain is built from TRBV2 and TRBJ1-1, with D hard to call. The ends were cut back, 6 bases at V and 1 base at J, with 12 bases in the middle. The CDR3 is made up of 14 amino acids. Germline lookup yields CDR1 SNHLY and CDR2 FYNNEI. The CDR3 DNA is TGTGCCAGCAGAGACTGGACCCCGAACACTGAAGCTTTCTTT. Protein product: CASRDWTPNTEAFF.

The sample holds one count of this clone. The CDR3 sequence: CASSIAPDSEAFF. In DNA, the CDR3 is TGTGCCAGTAGTATAGCCCCAGACTCTGAAGCTTTCTTT. V gene TRBV19 combines with J gene TRBJ1-1; no clear D gene. Germline V gene data show CDR1 as LNHDA and CDR2 as SQIVND (reference sequence). The CDR3 consists of 13 residues. V shed 1 base and J shed 6 bases, with 9 bases lying between them.

J is TRBJ2-1 and V is TRBV4-1; TRBD2 matches 8 bases. Germline CDR1 is MGHRA and CDR2 is YSYEKL. The CDR3 totals 14 residues. V lost 4 bases and J lost 9; bases outside the gene matches: 8. CDR3 region: CASSRTPTSGEQFF. The CDR3 DNA sequence: TGCGCCAGCAGCCGGACCCCCACTAGCGGTGAGCAGTTCTTC.

V gene TRBV27 combines with J gene TRBJ2-1; TRBD2 is a possible D gene (5 bases). The length of the CDR3 is 13 residues. The ends were cut back, 6 bases at V and 4 bases at J, with 10 bases in the middle. Per germline, CDR1 MNHEY and CDR2 SMNVEV (reference sequence). The chain's CDR3 is CASSPTGYNEQFF. The CDR3, as DNA: TGTGCCAGCAGCCCCACGGGGTACAATGAGCAGTTCTTC.

The chain couples TRBV5-1 to TRBJ1-3, with a tentative D call TRBD1 (5 bases). Germline V gene lookup returns CDR1 SGHRS and CDR2 YFSETQ. V lost 4 bases and J lost 4, with 15 bases in between. This CDR3 comprises 15 residues. The CDR3 sequence is CASSVSGRVGNTIYF. The CDR3 bases are TGCGCCAGCAGCGTATCAGGGAGAGTGGGAAACACCATATATTTT.

Concerning this clone: Other nucleotide sequences from this sample produce the same CDR3. The chain uses TRBV10-3 and TRBJ2-5; 15 bases match TRBD2. The CDR3 loop spans 15 amino acids. The V and J ends lost 4 bases and 5 bases, in that order; junction bases with no gene match: 2. CDR1 and CDR2 (germline): ENHRY, SYGVKD. CDR3 sequence (DNA): TGTGCCATCAGTGCCGGGACTAGCGGGAGGGAGACCCAGTACTTC. It is translated as CAISAGTSGRETQYF.

This chain connects TRBV7-9 to TRBJ1-1, with 9 bases that match TRBD1. Germline V gene data show CDR1 as SEHNR and CDR2 as FQNEAQ (reference sequence). The J segment lost 4 bases and the V segment lost 4 bases, leaving 13 bases of the junction unmatched. The CDR3 has 17 residues. As DNA, the CDR3 is TGTGCCAGCAGCTCGACAAGCACCGGGACAGGGCGCACTGAAGCTTTCTTT. Translation gives CASSSTSTGTGRTEAFF.

The chain links TRBV18 to TRBJ2-7, with 12 bases matching TRBD1. J lost 4 bases, V lost 0 bases, and 4 bases had no gene match. The CDR3 runs to 16 residues. The germline V gene has CDR1 KGHSH and CDR2 LQKENI. In DNA form, the CDR3 reads TGTGCCAGCTCACCACCCGGGACAGGGGGCGTATACGAGCAGTACTTC. This encodes CASSPPGTGGVYEQYF.

The chain recombines TRBV6-1 with TRBJ1-5; D may be TRBD1 (5 bases). This CDR3 region has 11 residues. The V end lost 5 bases, the J end lost 9 bases, and 8 bases lay between the germline ends. Germline V gene data show CDR1 as MNHNS and CDR2 as SASEGT. CDR3 protein: CASSRDGPQHF. CDR3 nucleotide sequence: TGTGCCAGCAGTCGGGACGGGCCCCAGCATTTT.